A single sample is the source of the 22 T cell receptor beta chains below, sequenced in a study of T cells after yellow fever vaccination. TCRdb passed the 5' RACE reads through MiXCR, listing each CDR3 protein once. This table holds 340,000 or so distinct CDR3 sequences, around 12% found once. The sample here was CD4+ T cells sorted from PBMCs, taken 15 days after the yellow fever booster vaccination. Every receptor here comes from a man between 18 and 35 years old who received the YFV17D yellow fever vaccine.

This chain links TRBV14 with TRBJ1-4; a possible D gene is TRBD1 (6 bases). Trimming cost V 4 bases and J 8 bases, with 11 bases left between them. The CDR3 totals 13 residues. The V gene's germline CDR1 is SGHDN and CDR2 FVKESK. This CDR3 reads CASSRLGAEKLFF. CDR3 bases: TGTGCCAGCAGCCGGTTGGGGGCGGAAAAACTGTTTTTT.

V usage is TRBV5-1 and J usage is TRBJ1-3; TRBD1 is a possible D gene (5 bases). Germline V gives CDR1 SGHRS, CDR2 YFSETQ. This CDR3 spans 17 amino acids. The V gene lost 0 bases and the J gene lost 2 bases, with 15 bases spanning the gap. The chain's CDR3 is CASSLAPAGPPGNTIYF. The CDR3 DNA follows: TGCGCCAGCAGCTTGGCCCCGGCAGGGCCCCCTGGAAACACCATATATTTT.

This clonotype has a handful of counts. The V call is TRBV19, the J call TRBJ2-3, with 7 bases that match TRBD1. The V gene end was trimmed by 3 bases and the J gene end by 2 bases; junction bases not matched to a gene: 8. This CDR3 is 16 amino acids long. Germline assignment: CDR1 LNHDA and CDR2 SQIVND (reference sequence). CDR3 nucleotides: TGTGCCAGTAGTATGGGTGTGGACAGGTACACAGATACGCAGTATTTT. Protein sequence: CASSMGVDRYTDTQYF.

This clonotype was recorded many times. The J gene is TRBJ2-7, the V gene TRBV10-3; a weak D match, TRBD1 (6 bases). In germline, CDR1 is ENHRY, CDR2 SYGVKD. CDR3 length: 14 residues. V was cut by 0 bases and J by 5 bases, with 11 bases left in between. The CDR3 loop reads CAISESDSSNEQYF. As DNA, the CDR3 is TGTGCCATCAGTGAGTCGGACAGTTCCAACGAGCAGTACTTC.

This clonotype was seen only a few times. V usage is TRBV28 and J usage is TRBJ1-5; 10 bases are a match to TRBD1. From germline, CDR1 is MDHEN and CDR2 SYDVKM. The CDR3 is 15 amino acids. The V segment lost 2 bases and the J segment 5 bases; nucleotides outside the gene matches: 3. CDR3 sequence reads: CASSLPTGGYQPQHF. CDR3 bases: TGTGCCAGCAGTTTACCGACAGGGGGCTATCAGCCCCAGCATTTT.

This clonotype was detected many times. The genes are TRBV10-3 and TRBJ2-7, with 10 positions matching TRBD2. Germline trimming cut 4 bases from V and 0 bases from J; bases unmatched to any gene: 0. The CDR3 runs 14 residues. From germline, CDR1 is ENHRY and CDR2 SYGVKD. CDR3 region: CAISASGGSYEQYV. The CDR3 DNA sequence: TGTGCCATCAGTGCTAGCGGGGGCTCCTACGAGCAGTACGTC.

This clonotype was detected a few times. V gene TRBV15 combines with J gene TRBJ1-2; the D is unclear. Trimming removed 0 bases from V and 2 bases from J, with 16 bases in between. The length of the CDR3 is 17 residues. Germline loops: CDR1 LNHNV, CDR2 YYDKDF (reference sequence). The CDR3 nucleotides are TGTGCCACCAGCAGAGATTATGGCCGGGAGTCCAACTATGGCTACACCTTC. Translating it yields CATSRDYGRESNYGYTF.

DNA of the CDR3: TGTGCCAGCAGTTTAATGGGGGGAACGGTATTTGGCTACACCTTC. Its protein product is CASSLMGGTVFGYTF. This chain uses TRBV27 with TRBJ1-2; maybe TRBD1 (5 bases). Trimming cost V 2 bases and J 7 bases, with 17 bases left between them. CDR3 length: 15 amino acids. The germline V gene has CDR1 MNHEY and CDR2 SMNVEV (reference sequence).

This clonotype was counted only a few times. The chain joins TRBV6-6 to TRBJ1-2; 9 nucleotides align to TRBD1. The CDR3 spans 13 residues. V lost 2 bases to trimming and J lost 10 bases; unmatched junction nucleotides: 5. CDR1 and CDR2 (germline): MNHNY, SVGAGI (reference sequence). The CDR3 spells CASSYGTGMDYTF. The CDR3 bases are TGTGCCAGCAGTTACGGGACAGGGATGGACTACACCTTC.

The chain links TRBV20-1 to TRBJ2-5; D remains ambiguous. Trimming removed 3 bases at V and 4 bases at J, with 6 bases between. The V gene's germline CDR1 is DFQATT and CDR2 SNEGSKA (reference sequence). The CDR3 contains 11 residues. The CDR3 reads CSARTTETQYF. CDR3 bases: TGCAGTGCTAGGACGACAGAGACCCAGTACTTC.

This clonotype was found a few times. CDR3 sequence: CASSQGGGRDGYTF. The CDR3 DNA is TGCGCCAGCAGCCAAGGAGGGGGAAGAGATGGCTACACCTTC. The chain couples TRBV4-3 to TRBJ1-2, with a weak D call TRBD1 (6 bases). The CDR3 length is 14 residues. Germline loops: CDR1 LGHNA, CDR2 YSLEER. Trimming removed 1 base from V and 6 bases from J, with 12 bases in between.

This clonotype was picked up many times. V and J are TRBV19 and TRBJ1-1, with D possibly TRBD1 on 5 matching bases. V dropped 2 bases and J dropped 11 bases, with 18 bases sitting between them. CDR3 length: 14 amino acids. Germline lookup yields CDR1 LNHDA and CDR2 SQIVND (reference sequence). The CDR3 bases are TGTGCCAGTAGTATACCCAGGGTGCGGATGGAGGCTTTCTTT. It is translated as CASSIPRVRMEAFF.

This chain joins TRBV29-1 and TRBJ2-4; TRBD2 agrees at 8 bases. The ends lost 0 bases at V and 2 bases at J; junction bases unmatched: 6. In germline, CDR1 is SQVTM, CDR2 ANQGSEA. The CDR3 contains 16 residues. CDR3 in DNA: TGCAGCGTTGAAGATCGGCGGGGGGCTTCCAAAAACATTCAGTACTTC. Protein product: CSVEDRRGASKNIQYF.

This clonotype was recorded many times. The CDR3 reads CASSSLGEGEEKLFF. Written as DNA, the CDR3 is TGTGCCAGCAGTTCCCTCGGAGAGGGAGAGGAAAAACTGTTTTTT. This chain links TRBV27 with TRBJ1-4; D ambiguous. Germline lookup yields CDR1 MNHEY and CDR2 SMNVEV (reference sequence). V was cut by 4 bases and J by 8 bases, with 17 bases left in between. The CDR3 runs to 15 residues.

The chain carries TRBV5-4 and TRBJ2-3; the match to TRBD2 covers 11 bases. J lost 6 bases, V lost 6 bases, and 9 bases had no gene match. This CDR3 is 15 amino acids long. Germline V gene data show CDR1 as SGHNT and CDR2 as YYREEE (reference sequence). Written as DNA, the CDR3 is TGTGCCAGCACCAGGACTAGCGGGCGACCTGATACGCAGTATTTT. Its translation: CASTRTSGRPDTQYF.

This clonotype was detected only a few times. CDR3 residues: CASKMRVLGNTIYF. For the CDR3, the DNA is TGTGCCAGCAAGATGAGGGTTTTAGGAAACACCATATATTTT. This chain joins TRBV12-3 or TRBV12-4 and TRBJ1-3; no reliable D call. The length of the CDR3 is 14 residues. The V and J ends lost 7 bases and 4 bases respectively, with 14 bases between them.

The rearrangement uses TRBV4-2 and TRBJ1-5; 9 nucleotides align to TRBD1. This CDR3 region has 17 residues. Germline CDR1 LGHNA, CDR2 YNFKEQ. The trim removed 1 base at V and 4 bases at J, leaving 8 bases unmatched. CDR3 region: CASSQVTTGGGNQPQHF. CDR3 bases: TGTGCCAGCAGCCAAGTTACGACAGGGGGTGGAAATCAGCCCCAGCATTTT.

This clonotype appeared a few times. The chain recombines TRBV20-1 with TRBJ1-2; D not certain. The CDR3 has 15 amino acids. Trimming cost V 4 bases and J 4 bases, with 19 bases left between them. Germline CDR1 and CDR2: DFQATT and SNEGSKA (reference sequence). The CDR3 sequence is CSATRSLLVSYGYTF. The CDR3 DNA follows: TGCAGTGCTACCAGGTCCCTCCTAGTTTCCTATGGCTACACCTTC.

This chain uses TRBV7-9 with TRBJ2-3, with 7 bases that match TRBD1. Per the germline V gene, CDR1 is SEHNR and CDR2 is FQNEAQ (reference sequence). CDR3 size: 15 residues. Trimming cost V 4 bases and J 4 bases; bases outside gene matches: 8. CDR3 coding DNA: TGTGCCAGCAGCTCAAAACGAGGGGGCCCAGATACGCAGTATTTT. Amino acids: CASSSKRGGPDTQYF. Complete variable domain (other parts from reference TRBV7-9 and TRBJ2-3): DTGVSQNPRHKITKRGQNVTFRCDPISEHNRLYWYRQTLGQGPEFLTYFQNEAQLEKSRLLSDRFSAERPKGSFSTLEIQRTEQGDSAMYLCASSSKRGGPDTQYFGPGTRLTVL.

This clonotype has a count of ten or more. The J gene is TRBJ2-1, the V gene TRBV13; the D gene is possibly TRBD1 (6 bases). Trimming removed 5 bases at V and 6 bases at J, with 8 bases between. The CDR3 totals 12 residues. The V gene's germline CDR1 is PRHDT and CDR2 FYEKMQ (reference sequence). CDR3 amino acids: CASSLTGNEQFF. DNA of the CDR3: TGTGCCAGCAGCCTGACAGGCAATGAGCAGTTCTTC.

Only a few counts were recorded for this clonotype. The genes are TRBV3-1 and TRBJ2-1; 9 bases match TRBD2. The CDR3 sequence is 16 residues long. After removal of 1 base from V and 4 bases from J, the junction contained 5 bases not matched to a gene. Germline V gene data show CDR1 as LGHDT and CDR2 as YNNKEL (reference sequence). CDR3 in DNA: TGTGCCAGCAGCCAAGGGGCTAGCGGGATTTACAATGAGCAGTTCTTC. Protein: CASSQGASGIYNEQFF.

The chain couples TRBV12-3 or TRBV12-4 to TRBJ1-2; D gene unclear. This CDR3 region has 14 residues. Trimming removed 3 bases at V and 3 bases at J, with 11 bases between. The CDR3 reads CASSFSHSDYGYTF. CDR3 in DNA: TGTGCCAGCAGTTTTTCCCATTCGGACTATGGCTACACCTTC.